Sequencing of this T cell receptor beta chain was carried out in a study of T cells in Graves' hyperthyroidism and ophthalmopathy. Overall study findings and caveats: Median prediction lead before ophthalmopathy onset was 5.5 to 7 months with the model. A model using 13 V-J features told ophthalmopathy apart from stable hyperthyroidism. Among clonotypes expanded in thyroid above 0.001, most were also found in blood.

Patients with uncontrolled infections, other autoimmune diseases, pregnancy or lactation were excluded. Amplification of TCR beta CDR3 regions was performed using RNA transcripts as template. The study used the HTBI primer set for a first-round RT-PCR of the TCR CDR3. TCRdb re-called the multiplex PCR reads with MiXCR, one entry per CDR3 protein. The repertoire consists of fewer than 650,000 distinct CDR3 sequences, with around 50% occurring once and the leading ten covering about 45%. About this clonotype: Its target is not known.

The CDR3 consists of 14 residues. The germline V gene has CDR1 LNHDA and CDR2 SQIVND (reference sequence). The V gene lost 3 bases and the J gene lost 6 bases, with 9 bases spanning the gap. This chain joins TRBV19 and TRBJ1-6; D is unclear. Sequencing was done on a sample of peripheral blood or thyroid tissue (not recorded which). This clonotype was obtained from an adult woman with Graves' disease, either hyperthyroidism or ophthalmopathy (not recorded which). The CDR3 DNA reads TGTGCCAGTAGTATCAACGACGGTAATTCACCCCTCCACTTT. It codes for CASSINDGNSPLHF. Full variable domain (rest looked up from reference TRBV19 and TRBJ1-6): DGGITQSPKYLFRKEGQNVTLSCEQNLNHDAMYWYRQDPGQGLRLIYYSQIVNDFQKGDIAEGYSVSREKKESFPLTVTSAQKNPTAFYLCASSINDGNSPLHFGNGTRLTVT.